The rows below give T cell receptor beta chains drawn from one sample of a study of blood T cells in healthy people across ages. TCRdb reprocessed the 5' RACE reads with MiXCR, giving one entry per CDR3 protein. The table records 1.5 million to 2 million distinct CDR3 sequences, 49% of them present only once. The sample taken for sequencing was blood. All receptors derive from a woman between 40 and 55 years old in good health. The CDR3 runs from the conserved cysteine through the conserved F or W. The order of the fields is clone size, J gene, V gene, D gene, CDR3 DNA, CDR3 protein. The D gene is left open where the match is weak. The size of a clone is reported for some rows only, either as once, few or many, or as a class for expanded clones.

abundance: few
j_gene: TRBJ2-3
v_gene: TRBV28
d_gene: NA
CDR3nt: TGTGCCAGCAGTTCACGGGACACCGGCACAGATACGCAGTATTTT
CDR3aa: CASSSRDTGTDTQYF

abundance: NA
j_gene: TRBJ2-1
v_gene: TRBV11-2
d_gene: NA
CDR3nt: TGTGCCAGCAGCGCTACCCCGAGCGGTAGCTCCTACAATGAGCAGTTCTTC
CDR3aa: CASSATPSGSSYNEQFF

abundance: NA
j_gene: TRBJ2-7
v_gene: TRBV27
d_gene: TRBD2
CDR3nt: TGTGCCAGCAGTCCGACCAAGATCCTACATACGGGACTAGACTACGAGCAGTACTTC
CDR3aa: CASSPTKILHTGLDYEQYF

abundance: many
j_gene: TRBJ2-1
v_gene: TRBV7-3
d_gene: TRBD2
CDR3nt: TGTGCCAGCAGCCGGACTAGCGGAAGCTCCTACAATGAGCAGTTCTTC
CDR3aa: CASSRTSGSSYNEQFF

abundance: few
j_gene: TRBJ2-5
v_gene: TRBV7-2
d_gene: NA
CDR3nt: TGTGCCAGCAGCTTAGGATTTGGGGGGCGCCGGGAGACCCAGTACTTC
CDR3aa: CASSLGFGGRRETQYF

abundance: NA
j_gene: TRBJ2-5
v_gene: TRBV6-5
d_gene: TRBD2
CDR3nt: TGTGCCAGCAGTCCGTATAGCGGGGGCCAAGAGACCCAGTACTTC
CDR3aa: CASSPYSGGQETQYF

abundance: NA
j_gene: TRBJ1-5
v_gene: TRBV6-2/TRBV6-3
d_gene: NA
CDR3nt: TGTGCCAGCAGATCCCGGGACGGGAGCAATCAGCCCCAGCATTTT
CDR3aa: CASRSRDGSNQPQHF

abundance: NA
j_gene: TRBJ2-1
v_gene: TRBV28
d_gene: NA
CDR3nt: TGTGCCAGCAGTGAGACTGCCCCCAATGAGCAGTTCTTC
CDR3aa: CASSETAPNEQFF

abundance: NA
j_gene: TRBJ1-6
v_gene: TRBV27
d_gene: NA
CDR3nt: TGTGCCAGCGGCTCTCTTATCTCACCCCTCCACTTT
CDR3aa: CASGSLISPLHF

abundance: NA
j_gene: TRBJ1-2
v_gene: TRBV6-5
d_gene: NA
CDR3nt: TGTGCCAGCAGTTATAAGGGGGGCAACTATGGCTACACCTTC
CDR3aa: CASSYKGGNYGYTF

abundance: NA
j_gene: TRBJ1-2
v_gene: TRBV6-2/TRBV6-3
d_gene: NA
CDR3nt: TGTGCCAGCAAGGTGTGGGGCTATGGCTACACCTTC
CDR3aa: CASKVWGYGYTF

abundance: NA
j_gene: TRBJ1-6
v_gene: TRBV15
d_gene: TRBD1
CDR3nt: TGTGCCACCAGCAGCACCCCACGGGACAGGGTTTCTTCACCCCTCCACTTT
CDR3aa: CATSSTPRDRVSSPLHF

abundance: few
j_gene: TRBJ2-5
v_gene: TRBV20-1
d_gene: TRBD2
CDR3nt: TGCAGTGCTAGAGATAGGCCCGAGCGGGGGCACTGGGAGACCCAGTACTTC
CDR3aa: CSARDRPERGHWETQYF

abundance: NA
j_gene: TRBJ2-7
v_gene: TRBV7-8
d_gene: TRBD1
CDR3nt: TGTGCCAGCAGCTTAGTGTTAGGGGACAGGTCCCCAGAAGGCTACGAGCAGTACTTC
CDR3aa: CASSLVLGDRSPEGYEQYF

abundance: NA
j_gene: TRBJ1-1
v_gene: TRBV9
d_gene: NA
CDR3nt: TGTGCCAGCAGCTCCCCCCGGCGGGAATCCCCGAAGAACACTGAAGCTTTCTTT
CDR3aa: CASSSPRRESPKNTEAFF

abundance: NA
j_gene: TRBJ1-5
v_gene: TRBV6-6
d_gene: NA
CDR3nt: TGTGCCAGCGCCCAGGGAGAAAATCAGCCCCAGCATTTT
CDR3aa: CASAQGENQPQHF

abundance: NA
j_gene: TRBJ2-3
v_gene: TRBV7-2
d_gene: TRBD2
CDR3nt: TGTGCCAGCAGTAAGGGGATAGCGGGGGGACGCGGGGATACGCAGTATTTT
CDR3aa: CASSKGIAGGRGDTQYF

abundance: NA
j_gene: TRBJ1-5
v_gene: TRBV5-5
d_gene: NA
CDR3nt: TGTGCCAGCAGCTTGGGGGGCCTGCCCAATCAGCCCCAGCATTTT
CDR3aa: CASSLGGLPNQPQHF

abundance: NA
j_gene: TRBJ1-1
v_gene: TRBV6-5
d_gene: NA
CDR3nt: TGTGCCAGCAGTTACTCGTGGGTGAACACTGAAGCTTTCTTT
CDR3aa: CASSYSWVNTEAFF

abundance: NA
j_gene: TRBJ2-1
v_gene: TRBV7-2
d_gene: TRBD1
CDR3nt: TGTGCCAGCAGCTTAACAGGGGTGGGCCTTGATGAGCAGTTCTTC
CDR3aa: CASSLTGVGLDEQFF

abundance: NA
j_gene: TRBJ2-3
v_gene: TRBV6-5
d_gene: TRBD2
CDR3nt: TGTGCCAGCAGTACGGGACTAGCGGGGGTCACAGATCCGCAGTATTTT
CDR3aa: CASSTGLAGVTDPQYF

abundance: NA
j_gene: TRBJ2-6
v_gene: TRBV6-6
d_gene: NA
CDR3nt: TGTGCCAGCAACGCGCGGGACGGGAAATCTGGGACCAACGTCCTGACTTTC
CDR3aa: CASNARDGKSGTNVLTF

abundance: few
j_gene: TRBJ2-7
v_gene: TRBV6-2/TRBV6-3
d_gene: TRBD1
CDR3nt: TGTGCCAGCACAAACAGGGGGACGTTTAGAAACGAGCAGTACTTC
CDR3aa: CASTNRGTFRNEQYF

abundance: NA
j_gene: TRBJ2-1
v_gene: TRBV6-2/TRBV6-3
d_gene: NA
CDR3nt: TGTGCCAGCAGTGACGCGGTGCCAGGGGAGGAGTTCTTC
CDR3aa: CASSDAVPGEEFF

abundance: NA
j_gene: TRBJ2-1
v_gene: TRBV5-1
d_gene: TRBD2
CDR3nt: TGCGCCAGCAGCTTGGATGGAGCGGGGGGGTTCGATGAGCAGTTCTTC
CDR3aa: CASSLDGAGGFDEQFF

abundance: few
j_gene: TRBJ2-5
v_gene: TRBV28
d_gene: NA
CDR3nt: TGTGCCAGCAGTTTATGGGAGGGTAGGGAGACCCAGTACTTC
CDR3aa: CASSLWEGRETQYF

abundance: NA
j_gene: TRBJ2-1
v_gene: TRBV24-1
d_gene: NA
CDR3nt: TGTGCCACCAGTGATAAAACAGGGCGGACTTGGGATGAGCAGTTCTTC
CDR3aa: CATSDKTGRTWDEQFF

abundance: few
j_gene: TRBJ2-1
v_gene: TRBV29-1
d_gene: NA
CDR3nt: TGCAGCGTTGAAAAGAAGGCTGGTGAGCAGTTCTTC
CDR3aa: CSVEKKAGEQFF

abundance: NA
j_gene: TRBJ1-5
v_gene: TRBV6-2/TRBV6-3
d_gene: NA
CDR3nt: TGTGCCAGCAGCTCCTTACCGGCATATAGCAATCAGCCCCAGCATTTT
CDR3aa: CASSSLPAYSNQPQHF

abundance: NA
j_gene: TRBJ1-2
v_gene: TRBV6-5
d_gene: NA
CDR3nt: TGTGCCAACAGTTACGGGGAGTCTAACTATGGCTACACCTTC
CDR3aa: CANSYGESNYGYTF

abundance: NA
j_gene: TRBJ2-3
v_gene: TRBV5-4
d_gene: NA
CDR3nt: TGTGCCAGCAGCTTGACCCAAACTAGGAGGACAGATACGCAGTATTTT
CDR3aa: CASSLTQTRRTDTQYF

abundance: few
j_gene: TRBJ2-7
v_gene: TRBV6-5
d_gene: TRBD1
CDR3nt: TGTGCCAGCAGAGAATCAAGGACAGGGACCTACGAGCAGTACTTC
CDR3aa: CASRESRTGTYEQYF

abundance: few
j_gene: TRBJ2-3
v_gene: TRBV4-2
d_gene: NA
CDR3nt: TGTGCCAGCAGCCCAATAGGCCTTAACACAGATACGCAGTATTTT
CDR3aa: CASSPIGLNTDTQYF

abundance: NA
j_gene: TRBJ2-1
v_gene: TRBV6-5
d_gene: NA
CDR3nt: TGTGCCAGCAGCCCAGACCGGGCCCTCACTTACAATGAGCAGTTCTTC
CDR3aa: CASSPDRALTYNEQFF

abundance: NA
j_gene: TRBJ2-5
v_gene: TRBV2
d_gene: NA
CDR3nt: TGTGCCAGCAGTGTCGGCCCTATCTCCCAAGAGACCCAGTACTTC
CDR3aa: CASSVGPISQETQYF

abundance: NA
j_gene: TRBJ2-7
v_gene: TRBV7-9
d_gene: TRBD2
CDR3nt: TGTGCCAGCAGCCCGAGGGGGAGAGAGCGGGGGATCTACGAGCAGTACTTC
CDR3aa: CASSPRGRERGIYEQYF

abundance: NA
j_gene: TRBJ2-3
v_gene: TRBV7-2
d_gene: TRBD2
CDR3nt: TGTGCCAGCAGCTTAAGGGGTAGCGGGGGGGTATTCACAGATACGCAGTATTTT
CDR3aa: CASSLRGSGGVFTDTQYF

abundance: few
j_gene: TRBJ2-7
v_gene: TRBV28
d_gene: TRBD2
CDR3nt: TGTGCCAGCAGTCCAGTCCCTAGCGGGGGAGGCGAGCAGTACTTC
CDR3aa: CASSPVPSGGGEQYF

abundance: once
j_gene: TRBJ1-2
v_gene: TRBV25-1
d_gene: TRBD1
CDR3nt: TGTGCCAGCAGATCGGGACAGCTTATTTCTAACTATGGCTACACCTTC
CDR3aa: CASRSGQLISNYGYTF

abundance: few
j_gene: TRBJ1-2
v_gene: TRBV5-5
d_gene: NA
CDR3nt: TGTGCCAGCAGCTTTGACAGTTGGGGCTACACCTTC
CDR3aa: CASSFDSWGYTF

abundance: NA
j_gene: TRBJ2-7
v_gene: TRBV6-1
d_gene: NA
CDR3nt: TGTGCCAGCAGTGAATCCCCCGACAGAGGGGCCCCTACCCAGTACTTC
CDR3aa: CASSESPDRGAPTQYF

abundance: NA
j_gene: TRBJ2-3
v_gene: TRBV12-3/TRBV12-4
d_gene: NA
CDR3nt: TGTGCCAGCAGTTCCAGAGCTGCTTCGGGCACAGATACGCAGTATTTT
CDR3aa: CASSSRAASGTDTQYF

abundance: once
j_gene: TRBJ2-7
v_gene: TRBV6-6
d_gene: TRBD2
CDR3nt: TGTGCCAGCAGTCGGACTAGCCTATCCTACAATGAGCAGTACTTC
CDR3aa: CASSRTSLSYNEQYF

abundance: NA
j_gene: TRBJ2-5
v_gene: TRBV7-2
d_gene: TRBD2
CDR3nt: TGTGCCAGCAGCTCCTCAAGGGGTAGCGGGAAACTGTACCAAGAGACCCAGTACTTC
CDR3aa: CASSSSRGSGKLYQETQYF

abundance: NA
j_gene: TRBJ2-7
v_gene: TRBV27
d_gene: TRBD2
CDR3nt: TGTGCCACCAGACTAGCGGGGACCTCCTACGAGCAGTACTTC
CDR3aa: CATRLAGTSYEQYF

abundance: NA
j_gene: TRBJ2-7
v_gene: TRBV12-3/TRBV12-4
d_gene: NA
CDR3nt: TGTGCCAGCAAAGGGGCTTCCTACGAGCAGTACTTC
CDR3aa: CASKGASYEQYF

abundance: many
j_gene: TRBJ2-1
v_gene: TRBV4-2
d_gene: NA
CDR3nt: TGTGCCAGCAGCCAGGAGTCGTACAATGAGCAGTTCTTC
CDR3aa: CASSQESYNEQFF

abundance: many
j_gene: TRBJ1-2
v_gene: TRBV10-3
d_gene: NA
CDR3nt: TGTGCCATCAGTGCCAAGGGGGATGGCTACACCTTC
CDR3aa: CAISAKGDGYTF

abundance: NA
j_gene: TRBJ2-3
v_gene: TRBV4-3
d_gene: NA
CDR3nt: TGCGCCAGCAGCCCCGACCGGACGTGGGATACGCAGTATTTT
CDR3aa: CASSPDRTWDTQYF

abundance: NA
j_gene: TRBJ1-2
v_gene: TRBV25-1
d_gene: TRBD1
CDR3nt: TGTGCCAGCAGTGAGAACAGGGGGGGCTATGGCTACACCTTC
CDR3aa: CASSENRGGYGYTF

abundance: few
j_gene: TRBJ2-5
v_gene: TRBV10-3
d_gene: NA
CDR3nt: TGTGCCATCAGTGCGGGCCCAGGGTCCCAAGAGACCCAGTACTTC
CDR3aa: CAISAGPGSQETQYF

abundance: once
j_gene: TRBJ2-5
v_gene: TRBV24-1
d_gene: TRBD2
CDR3nt: TGTGCCACCAGTGACGTCGGACTAGCGGACCAAGAGACCCAGTACTTC
CDR3aa: CATSDVGLADQETQYF

abundance: NA
j_gene: TRBJ1-1
v_gene: TRBV18
d_gene: TRBD1
CDR3nt: TGTGCCAGCTCACCTAGACAGGGACCCACTGAAGCTTTCTTT
CDR3aa: CASSPRQGPTEAFF

abundance: NA
j_gene: TRBJ2-1
v_gene: TRBV9
d_gene: TRBD1
CDR3nt: TGTGCCAGCAGCCCGACAGGGACCTTTATGGATGAGCAGTTCTTC
CDR3aa: CASSPTGTFMDEQFF